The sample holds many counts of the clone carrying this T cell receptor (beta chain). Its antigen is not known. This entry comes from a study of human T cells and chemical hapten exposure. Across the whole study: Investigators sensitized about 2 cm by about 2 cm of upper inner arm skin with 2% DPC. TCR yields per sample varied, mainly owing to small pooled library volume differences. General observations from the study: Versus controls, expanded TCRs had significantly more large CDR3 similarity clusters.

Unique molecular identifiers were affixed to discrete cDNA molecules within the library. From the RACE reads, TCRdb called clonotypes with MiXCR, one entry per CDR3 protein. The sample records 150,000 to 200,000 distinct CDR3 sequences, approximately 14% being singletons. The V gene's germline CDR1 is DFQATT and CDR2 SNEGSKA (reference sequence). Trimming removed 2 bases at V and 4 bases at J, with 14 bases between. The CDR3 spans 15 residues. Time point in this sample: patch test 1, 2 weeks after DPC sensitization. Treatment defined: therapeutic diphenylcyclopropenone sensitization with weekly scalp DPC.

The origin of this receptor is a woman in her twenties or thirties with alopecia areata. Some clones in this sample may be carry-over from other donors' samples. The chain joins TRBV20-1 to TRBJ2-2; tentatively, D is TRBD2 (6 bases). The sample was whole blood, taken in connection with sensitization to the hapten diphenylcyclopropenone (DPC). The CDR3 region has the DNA TGCAGTGCTAGAATGGCTAGCGCGGGCACCGGGGAGCTGTTTTTT. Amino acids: CSARMASAGTGELFF.